Only a few counts were recorded for the clone carrying this T cell receptor (beta chain). Its matching antigen is unknown. The data derive from a study of regulatory T cells in long-lasting Graves disease. Libraries of TCR beta came from iRepertoire HTBI primers plus Arm-PCR of CDR3 regions. In the authors' methods: Taken together, the samples had around 66 TRBV and 13 to 15 TRBJ segments identified. In TCRdb, the multiplex PCR reads were re-called with MiXCR into one record per CDR3 protein. The V and J calls and clone size are TCRdb's, not the authors'. Among about 310,000 distinct CDR3 sequences listed, 20% to 25% were seen once. Study-wide results and limits: The study found TRBV28, TRBJ1-2 and TRBJ2-5 favored in persistent disease.

CDR3 length: 14 amino acids. From germline, CDR1 is MNHEY and CDR2 SVGEGT. V was clipped by 2 bases and J by 2 bases, with 10 bases between them. Time point here: persistent/refractory GD, antithyroid drugs over 5 years with positive TRAb. Making the TCR library involved RNA that had been extracted from PBMCs. This clonotype was sampled from a female donor with Graves disease. This rearrangement joins TRBV6-2 or TRBV6-3 to TRBJ2-7, with D uncertain. Sequencing used peripheral blood mononuclear cells (PBMCs), obtained when the disease was refractory, from a patient treated with antithyroid drugs. The CDR3 is CASSYADTAYEQYF. In DNA form, the CDR3 reads TGTGCCAGCAGTTACGCCGATACAGCCTACGAGCAGTACTTC.